This T cell receptor (beta chain) was captured in a study of early T cells in non-severe SARS-CoV-2 infection. Overall study: Sequencing was performed on bulk RNA from unsorted whole blood, leaving chains unpaired.

As part of library construction, unique molecular identifiers were attached to individual cDNA molecules. Via MiXCR, TCRdb re-called the 5' RACE reads, giving one row per CDR3 protein. The sample lists some 42,000 distinct CDR3 sequences; approximately 5.9% were seen once. The CDR3 is 18 residues long. J lost 2 bases, V lost 2 bases, and 13 bases had no gene match. Germline CDR1 KGHSH, CDR2 LQKENI. The receptor's source is an adult who was a healthcare worker with PCR-confirmed SARS-CoV-2 infection or an uninfected control (not recorded which). The sample consisted of whole blood, taken at baseline. V and J are TRBV18 and TRBJ2-7; 9 nucleotides agree with TRBD2. The CDR3 DNA reads TGTGCCAGCTCACCATCTAGCGGGGCCCTATCAACTACCTACGAGCAGTACTTC. Translated, it gives CASSPSSGALSTTYEQYF.